The clone carrying this TCR beta chain has a handful of counts. This specimen comes from a study of blood T cell repertoires in COVID-19. Study summary: There were acute and convalescent COVID-19 samples, and they came from the United States, Italy and Spain. Sources were T cells, B-cell-depleted T cells, or PBMCs; the material itself was cDNA or gDNA.

In the source study's methods: Quantification of nucleated cells was approximated via reference gene primer amplification. Libraries were prepared by immunoSEQ multiplex PCR; TCRdb keeps only in-frame clonotypes and omits some of them. That table is the source of V, J and clone size, and D and trimming were worked out from the DNA. The sample holds about 95,000 clones, over 75% seen once. The CDR3 contains 16 residues. Germline V gene data show CDR1 as MDHEN and CDR2 as SYDVKM. V trimming: 6 bases; J trimming: 6 bases; junction bases outside the gene matches: 11. This TCR derives from a human donor in a cohort sampled during active COVID-19. Specimen: peripheral blood. The V gene is TRBV28, the J gene TRBJ1-6; 7 bases line up with TRBD1. The CDR3, as DNA: TGTGCCAGCAGCCCCCTAGGACAGGCAACTAATTCACCCCTCCACTTT. The encoded protein is CASSPLGQATNSPLHF.